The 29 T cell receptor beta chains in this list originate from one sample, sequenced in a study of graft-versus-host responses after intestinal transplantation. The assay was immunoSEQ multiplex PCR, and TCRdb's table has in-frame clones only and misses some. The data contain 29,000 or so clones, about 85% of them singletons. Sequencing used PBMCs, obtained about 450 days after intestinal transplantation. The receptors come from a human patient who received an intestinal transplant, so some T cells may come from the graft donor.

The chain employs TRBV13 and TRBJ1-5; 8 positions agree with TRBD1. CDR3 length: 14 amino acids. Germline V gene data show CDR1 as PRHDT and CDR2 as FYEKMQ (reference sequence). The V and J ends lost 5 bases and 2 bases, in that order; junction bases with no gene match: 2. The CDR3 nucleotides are TGTGCCAGCAGCACAGGGGGGCGCAATCAGCCCCAGCATTTT. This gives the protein CASSTGGRNQPQHF. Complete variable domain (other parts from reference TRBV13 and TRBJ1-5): AAGVIQSPRHLIKEKRETATLKCYPIPRHDTVYWYQQGPGQDPQFLISFYEKMQSDKGSIPDRFSAQQFSDYHSELNMSSLELGDSALYFCASSTGGRNQPQHFGDGTRLSIL.

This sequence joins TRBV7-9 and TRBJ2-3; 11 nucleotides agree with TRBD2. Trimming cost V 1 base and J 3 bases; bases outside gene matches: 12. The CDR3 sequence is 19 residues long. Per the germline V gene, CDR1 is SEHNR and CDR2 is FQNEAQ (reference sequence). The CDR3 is CASSLGVTTSGKLTDTQYF. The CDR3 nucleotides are TGTGCCAGCAGCTTAGGGGTTACGACTAGCGGGAAGTTGACAGATACGCAGTATTTT.

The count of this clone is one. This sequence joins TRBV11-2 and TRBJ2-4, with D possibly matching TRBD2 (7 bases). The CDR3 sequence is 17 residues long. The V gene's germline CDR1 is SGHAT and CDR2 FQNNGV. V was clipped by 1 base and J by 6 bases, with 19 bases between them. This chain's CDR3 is CASSLAGGGGVLNIQYF. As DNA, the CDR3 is TGTGCCAGCAGCTTAGCGGGAGGAGGGGGGGTCCTAAACATTCAGTACTTC. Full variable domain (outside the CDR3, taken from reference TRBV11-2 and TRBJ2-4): EAGVAQSPRYKIIEKRQSVAFWCNPISGHATLYWYQQILGQGPKLLIQFQNNGVVDDSQLPKDRFSAERLKGVDSTLKIQPAKLEDSAVYLCASSLAGGGGVLNIQYFGAGTRLSVL.

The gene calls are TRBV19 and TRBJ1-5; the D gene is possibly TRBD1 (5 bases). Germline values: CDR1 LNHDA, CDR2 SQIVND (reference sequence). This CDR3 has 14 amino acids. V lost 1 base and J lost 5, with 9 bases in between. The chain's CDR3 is CASSIVRGDQPQHF. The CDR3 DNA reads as TGTGCCAGTAGTATAGTCCGGGGGGATCAGCCCCAGCATTTT.

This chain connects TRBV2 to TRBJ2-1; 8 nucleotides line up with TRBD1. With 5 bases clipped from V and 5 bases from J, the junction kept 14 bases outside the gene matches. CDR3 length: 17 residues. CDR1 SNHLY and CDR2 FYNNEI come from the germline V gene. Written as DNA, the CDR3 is TGTGCCAGCAGTCCAGGGGGCGCAGCTCCACGGGACAATGAGCAGTTCTTC. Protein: CASSPGGAAPRDNEQFF. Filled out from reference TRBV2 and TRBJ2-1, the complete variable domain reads EPEVTQTPSHQVTQMGQEVILRCVPISNHLYFYWYRQILGQKVEFLVSFYNNEISEKSEIFDDQFSVERPDGSNFTLKIRSTKLEDSAMYFCASSPGGAAPRDNEQFFGPGTRLTVL.

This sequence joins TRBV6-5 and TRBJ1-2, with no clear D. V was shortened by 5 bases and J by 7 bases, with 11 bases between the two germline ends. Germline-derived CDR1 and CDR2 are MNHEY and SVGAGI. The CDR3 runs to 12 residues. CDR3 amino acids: CASSAQGTGYTF. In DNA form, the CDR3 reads TGTGCCAGCAGTGCCCAAGGTACTGGCTACACCTTC.

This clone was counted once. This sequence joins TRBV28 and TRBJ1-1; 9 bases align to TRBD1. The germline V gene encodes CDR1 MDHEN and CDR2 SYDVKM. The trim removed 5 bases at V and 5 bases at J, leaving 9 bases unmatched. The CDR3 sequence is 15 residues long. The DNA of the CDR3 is TGTGCCAGCAGTATAATATCGACAGGGGGGACTGAAGCTTTCTTT. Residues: CASSIISTGGTEAFF.

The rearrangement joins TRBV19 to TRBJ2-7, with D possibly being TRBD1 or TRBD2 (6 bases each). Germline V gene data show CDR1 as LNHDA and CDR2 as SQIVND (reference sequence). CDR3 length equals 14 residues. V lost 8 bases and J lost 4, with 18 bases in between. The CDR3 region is CASSTYRGGYEQYF. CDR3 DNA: TGTGCCAGTTCCACCTACCGAGGGGGGTACGAGCAGTACTTC. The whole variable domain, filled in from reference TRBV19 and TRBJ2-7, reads DGGITQSPKYLFRKEGQNVTLSCEQNLNHDAMYWYRQDPGQGLRLIYYSQIVNDFQKGDIAEGYSVSREKKESFPLTVTSAQKNPTAFYLCASSTYRGGYEQYFGPGTRLTVT.

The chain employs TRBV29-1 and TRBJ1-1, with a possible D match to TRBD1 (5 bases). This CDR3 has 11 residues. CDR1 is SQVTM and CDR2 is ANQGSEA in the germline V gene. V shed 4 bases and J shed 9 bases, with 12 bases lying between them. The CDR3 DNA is TGCAGCGTTGGAACCGACAGTAAAGCTTTCTTT. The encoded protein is CSVGTDSKAFF.

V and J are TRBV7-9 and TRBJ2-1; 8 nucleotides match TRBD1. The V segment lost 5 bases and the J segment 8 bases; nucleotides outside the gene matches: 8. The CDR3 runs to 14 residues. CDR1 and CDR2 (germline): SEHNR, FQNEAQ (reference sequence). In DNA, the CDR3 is TGTGCCAGCAGCCCCATACACAGGGGGGATGAGCAGTTCTTC. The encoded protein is CASSPIHRGDEQFF. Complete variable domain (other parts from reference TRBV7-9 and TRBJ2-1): DTGVSQNPRHKITKRGQNVTFRCDPISEHNRLYWYRQTLGQGPEFLTYFQNEAQLEKSRLLSDRFSAERPKGSFSTLEIQRTEQGDSAMYLCASSPIHRGDEQFFGPGTRLTVL.

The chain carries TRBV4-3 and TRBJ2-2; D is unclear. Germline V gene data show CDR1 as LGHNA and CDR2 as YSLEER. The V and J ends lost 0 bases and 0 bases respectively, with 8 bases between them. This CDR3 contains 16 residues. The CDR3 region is CASSQDSESNTGELFF. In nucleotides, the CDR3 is TGCGCCAGCAGCCAAGATTCCGAGTCGAACACCGGGGAGCTGTTTTTT.

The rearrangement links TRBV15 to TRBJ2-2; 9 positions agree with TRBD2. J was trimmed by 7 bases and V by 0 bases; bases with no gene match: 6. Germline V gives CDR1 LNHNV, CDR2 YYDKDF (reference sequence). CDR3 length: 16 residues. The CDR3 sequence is CATSRDPAGGNGELFF. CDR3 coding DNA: TGTGCCACCAGCAGAGATCCAGCGGGAGGCAACGGGGAGCTGTTTTTT.

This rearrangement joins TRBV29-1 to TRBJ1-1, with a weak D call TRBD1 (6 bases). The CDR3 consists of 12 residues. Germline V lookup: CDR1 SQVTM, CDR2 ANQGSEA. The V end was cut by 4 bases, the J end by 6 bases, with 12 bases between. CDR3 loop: CSVARGEPEAFF. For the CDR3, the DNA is TGCAGCGTTGCCAGGGGAGAACCTGAAGCTTTCTTT. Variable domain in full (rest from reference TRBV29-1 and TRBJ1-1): SAVISQKPSRDICQRGTSLTIQCQVDSQVTMMFWYRQQPGQSLTLIATANQGSEATYESGFVIDKFPISRPNLTFSTLTVSNMSPEDSSIYLCSVARGEPEAFFGQGTRLTVV.

In nucleotides, the CDR3 is TGTGCCAGCAGTGACCGGGAAGGGTTGGAGACCCAGTACTTC. Amino acid sequence: CASSDREGLETQYF. This chain joins TRBV6-1 and TRBJ2-5; TRBD2 might be the D (5 bases). CDR1 MNHNS and CDR2 SASEGT come from the germline V gene. CDR3 length: 14 amino acids. V was shortened by 3 bases and J by 5 bases, with 13 bases between the two germline ends.

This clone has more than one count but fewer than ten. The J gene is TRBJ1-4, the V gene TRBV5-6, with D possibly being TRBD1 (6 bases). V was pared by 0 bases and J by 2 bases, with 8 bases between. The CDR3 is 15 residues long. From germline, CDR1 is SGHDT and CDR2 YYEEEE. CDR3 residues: CASSLVGATNEKLFF. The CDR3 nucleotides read TGTGCCAGCAGCTTGGTGGGGGCGACTAATGAAAAACTGTTTTTT.

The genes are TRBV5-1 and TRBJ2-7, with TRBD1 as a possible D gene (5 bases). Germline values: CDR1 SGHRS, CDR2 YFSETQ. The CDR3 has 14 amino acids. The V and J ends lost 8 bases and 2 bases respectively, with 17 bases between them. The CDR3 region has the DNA TGCGCCAGACGGTCCAGGGCCGACCCCTACGAGCAGTACTTC. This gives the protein CARRSRADPYEQYF.

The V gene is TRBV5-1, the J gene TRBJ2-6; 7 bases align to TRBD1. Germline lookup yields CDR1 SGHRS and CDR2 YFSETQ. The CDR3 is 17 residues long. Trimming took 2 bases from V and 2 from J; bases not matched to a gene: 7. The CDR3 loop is CASSLEGARAGANVLTF. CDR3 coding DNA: TGCGCCAGCAGCTTAGAGGGGGCGCGGGCTGGGGCCAACGTCCTGACTTTC. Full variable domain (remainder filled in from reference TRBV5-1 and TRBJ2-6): KAGVTQTPRYLIKTRGQQVTLSCSPISGHRSVSWYQQTPGQGLQFLFEYFSETQRNKGNFPGRFSGRQFSNSRSEMNVSTLELGDSALYLCASSLEGARAGANVLTFGAGSRLTVL.

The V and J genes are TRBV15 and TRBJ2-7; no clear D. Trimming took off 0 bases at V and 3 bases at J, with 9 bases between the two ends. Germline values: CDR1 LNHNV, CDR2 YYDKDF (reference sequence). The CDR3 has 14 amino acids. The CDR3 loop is CATSRDLGNYEQYF. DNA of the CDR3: TGTGCCACCAGCAGAGATTTAGGGAACTACGAGCAGTACTTC.

CDR3 sequence (DNA): TGTGCCAGCAGGTCAGTCGGGCGGTTCTTC. The encoded protein is CASRSVGRFF. The chain combines TRBV6-1 with TRBJ2-1; D is ambiguous. With 6 bases removed from V and 15 bases from J, the gap between germline ends came to 12 bases. The CDR3 totals 10 residues. Germline-derived CDR1 and CDR2 are MNHNS and SASEGT.

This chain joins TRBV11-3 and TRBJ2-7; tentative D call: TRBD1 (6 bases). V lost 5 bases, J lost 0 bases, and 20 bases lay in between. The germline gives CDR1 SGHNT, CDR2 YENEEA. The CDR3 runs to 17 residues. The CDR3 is CASSLTSHEGVSYEQYF. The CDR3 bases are TGTGCCAGCAGCCTTACGAGCCACGAGGGGGTCTCCTACGAGCAGTACTTC.

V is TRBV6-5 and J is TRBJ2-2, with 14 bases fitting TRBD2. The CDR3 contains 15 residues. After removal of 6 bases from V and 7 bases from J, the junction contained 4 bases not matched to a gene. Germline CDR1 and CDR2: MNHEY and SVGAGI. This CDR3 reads CASSNGLAGGGELFF. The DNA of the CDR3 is TGTGCCAGCAGCAACGGACTAGCGGGAGGCGGGGAGCTGTTTTTT.

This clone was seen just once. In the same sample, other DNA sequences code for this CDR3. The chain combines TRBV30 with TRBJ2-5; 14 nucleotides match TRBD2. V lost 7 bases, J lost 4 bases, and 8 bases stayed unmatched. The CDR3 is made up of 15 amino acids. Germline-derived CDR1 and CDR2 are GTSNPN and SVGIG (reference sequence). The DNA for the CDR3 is TGTGCCTTCGGATCCGGACTAGCGGGGGGAGAGACCCAGTACTTC. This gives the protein CAFGSGLAGGETQYF.

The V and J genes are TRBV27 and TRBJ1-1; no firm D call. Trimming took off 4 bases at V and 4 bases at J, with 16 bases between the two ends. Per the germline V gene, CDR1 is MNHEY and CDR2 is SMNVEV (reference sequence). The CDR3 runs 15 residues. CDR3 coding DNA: TGTGCCAGCAGTTCAGGTCCGTTCCCGTTCACTGAAGCTTTCTTT. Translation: CASSSGPFPFTEAFF.

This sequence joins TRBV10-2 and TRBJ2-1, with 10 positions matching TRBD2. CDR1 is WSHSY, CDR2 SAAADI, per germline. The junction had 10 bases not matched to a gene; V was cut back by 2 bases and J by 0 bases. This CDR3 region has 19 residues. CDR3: CASSERLAGARSSYNEQFF. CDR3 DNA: TGCGCCAGCAGTGAGAGGCTAGCGGGGGCCCGAAGCTCCTACAATGAGCAGTTCTTC.

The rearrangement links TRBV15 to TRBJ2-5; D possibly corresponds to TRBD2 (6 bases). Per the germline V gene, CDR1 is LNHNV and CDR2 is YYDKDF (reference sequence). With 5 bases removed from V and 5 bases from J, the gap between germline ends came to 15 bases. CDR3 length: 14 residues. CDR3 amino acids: CATSRNREYETQYF. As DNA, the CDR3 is TGTGCCACCAGCCGTAACCGGGAGTACGAGACCCAGTACTTC.

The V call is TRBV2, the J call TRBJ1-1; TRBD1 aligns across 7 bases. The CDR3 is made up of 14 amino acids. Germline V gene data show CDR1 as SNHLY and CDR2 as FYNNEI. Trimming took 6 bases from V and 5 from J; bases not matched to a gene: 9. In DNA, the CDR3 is TGTGCCAGCAGCTTACAGGGGCCGGGGACTGAAGCTTTCTTT. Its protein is CASSLQGPGTEAFF.

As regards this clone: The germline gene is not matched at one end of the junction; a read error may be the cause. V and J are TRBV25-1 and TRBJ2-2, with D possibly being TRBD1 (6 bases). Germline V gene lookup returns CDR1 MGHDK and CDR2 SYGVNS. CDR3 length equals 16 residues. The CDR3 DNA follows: TGTGCCAGCAGTGAATCAAAGGGGGTGGTCACCGGGGAGCCGTTTTTT. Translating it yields CASSESKGVVTGEPFF.

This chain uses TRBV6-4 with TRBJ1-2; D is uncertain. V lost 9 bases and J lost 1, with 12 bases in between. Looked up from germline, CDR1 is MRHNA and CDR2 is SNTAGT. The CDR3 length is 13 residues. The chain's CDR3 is CARSTGSNYGYTF. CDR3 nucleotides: TGTGCCAGGAGCACTGGCAGTAACTATGGCTACACCTTC.

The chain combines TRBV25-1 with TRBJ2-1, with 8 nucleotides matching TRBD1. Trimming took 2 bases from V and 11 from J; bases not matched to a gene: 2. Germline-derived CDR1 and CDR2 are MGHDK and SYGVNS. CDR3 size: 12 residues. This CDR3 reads CASSEDRGKQFF. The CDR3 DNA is TGTGCCAGCAGTGAAGACAGGGGAAAGCAGTTCTTC.